The clone carrying this T cell receptor beta chain was detected a few times. This entry is derived from a study of blood T cell repertoires in COVID-19. Measured with immunoSEQ multiplex PCR; TCRdb has only the in-frame clones, and not every one. The sample consists of more than 25,000 clones, approximately 83% of them appearing once. The sequenced sample consisted of peripheral blood. The sequence came from a human donor in a cohort sampled during active COVID-19.

Written as DNA, the CDR3 is TGTGCCAGCAGCTCCCGACAGGAAGGTAACGAGCAGTACTTC. Translation: CASSSRQEGNEQYF. V and J are TRBV7-8 and TRBJ2-7; perhaps TRBD1 as D (6 bases). Germline loops: CDR1 SGHVS, CDR2 FQNEAQ. The V end was cut by 4 bases, the J end by 5 bases, with 15 bases between. The length of the CDR3 is 14 residues.